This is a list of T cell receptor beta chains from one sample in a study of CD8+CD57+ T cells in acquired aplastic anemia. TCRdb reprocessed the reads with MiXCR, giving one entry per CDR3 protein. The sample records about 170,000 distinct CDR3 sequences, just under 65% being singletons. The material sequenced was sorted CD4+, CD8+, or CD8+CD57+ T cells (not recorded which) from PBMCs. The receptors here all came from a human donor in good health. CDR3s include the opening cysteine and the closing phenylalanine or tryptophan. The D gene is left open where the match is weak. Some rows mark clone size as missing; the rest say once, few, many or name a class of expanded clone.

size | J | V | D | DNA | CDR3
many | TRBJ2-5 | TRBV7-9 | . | TGTGCCAGCAGGGACTGGCAAGAGACCCAGTACTTC | CASRDWQETQYF
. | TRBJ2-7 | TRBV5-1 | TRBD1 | TGCGCCAGCAGCAGACGACAGGGAGAGAGCGAGCAGTACTTC | CASSRRQGESEQYF
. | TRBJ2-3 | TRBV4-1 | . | TGCGCCAGCAGCCAAGGCCCGGGACACATCACAGATACGCAGTATTTT | CASSQGPGHITDTQYF
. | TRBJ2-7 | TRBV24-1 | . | TGTGCCACCCGAGGGGGTCGAGGGAACGAGCAGTACTTC | CATRGGRGNEQYF
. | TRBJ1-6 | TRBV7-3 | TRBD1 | TGTGCCAGCAGCCACTTGGACAGGGCCAGAGGCGTACCCCTCCACTTT | CASSHLDRARGVPLHF
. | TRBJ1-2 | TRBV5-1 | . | TGCGCCAGCACCGGTGGCTATGGCTACACCTTC | CASTGGYGYTF
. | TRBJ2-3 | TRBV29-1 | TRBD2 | TGCAGCGTAGGCCTAGCGGTCCAGCCCGCAGATACGCAGTATTTT | CSVGLAVQPADTQYF
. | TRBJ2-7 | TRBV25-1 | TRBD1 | TGTGCCAGCATCCCCCCCAGTGGTGCAGGGGGCCCCTACGAGCAGTACTTC | CASIPPSGAGGPYEQYF
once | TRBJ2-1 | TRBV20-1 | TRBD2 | TGCAGTGCTAGAAAGGCGGGAGAGCAGCTCTTC | CSARKAGEQLF
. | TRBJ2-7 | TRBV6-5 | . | TGTGCCAGCAGGGGCTTAGGGACCTACGAGCAGTACTTT | CASRGLGTYEQYF
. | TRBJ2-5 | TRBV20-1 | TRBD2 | TGCAGTGGAACGCCCTCAAGGGTCGCAGCGGGGGAGACCCAGTACTTC | CSGTPSRVAAGETQYF
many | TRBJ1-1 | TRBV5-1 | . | TGCGCCAGCAGCTTGGTCGTTGCAGGGAACACTGAAGCTTTCTTT | CASSLVVAGNTEAFF
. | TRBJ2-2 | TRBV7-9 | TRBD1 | TGTGCCAGCAGCTTAATCGGGACAGGGGGATTAGGGGGGCTGTTTTTT | CASSLIGTGGLGGLFF
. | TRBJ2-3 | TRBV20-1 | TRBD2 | TGCAGTGCAAACGGGGGGGCAGATACGCAGTATTTT | CSANGGADTQYF
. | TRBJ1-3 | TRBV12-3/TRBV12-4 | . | TGTGCCAGCAGTTTCATAACCGGAAACACCATATATTTT | CASSFITGNTIYF
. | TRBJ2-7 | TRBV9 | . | TGTGCCAGCAGCGGCCGGGCGGCCGGCTACGAGCAGTACTTC | CASSGRAAGYEQYF
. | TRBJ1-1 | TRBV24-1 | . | TGTGCCACCAGGGGGGATTTGAACACTGAAGCTTTCTTT | CATRGDLNTEAFF
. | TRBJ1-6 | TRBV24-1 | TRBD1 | TGTGCCACCAGTAATGGGGACAGGGTGGATTCACCCCTCCACTTT | CATSNGDRVDSPLHF